This TCR beta chain is drawn from a study (dated by TCRdb to 2021 to 2024). Results the study describes overall, beyond this receptor: According to the authors, more investigation is needed, including longitudinal sampling and evaluation of a control group.

At the junction V is shortened by 3 bases and J by 4 bases; bases outside the gene matches: 0. The CDR3 goes from the cysteine to the phenylalanine over 15 residues. Only the CDR3 region is kept as DNA, spanning 45 bases read in frame from base 1. As encoded in the germline V gene, CDR1 is KGHSH while CDR2 is LQKENI. The count of this clone is one. This clone's antigen is unknown. No base qualities exist here, and no much larger clone lies one base off it. PBMCs were isolated from peripheral blood, and TCR beta sequencing was performed on genomic DNA from unsorted PBMCs. TCR beta chain repertoires were profiled by survey-level sequencing on the immunoSEQ platform. The authors' pipeline ran thus. Repertoire diversity was quantified as the inverse Simpson index, and CDR3 amino acid length spectratypes and V-J pairing frequencies were compared. TCR beta CDR3 sequences were matched against VDJdb to annotate clonotypes specific to SARS-CoV-2, CMV, influenza A and EBV. TCRdb mirrors the immuneACCESS table, restricted to in-frame sequences. Some clones are absent from its copies; in checked studies, under half trace to an unresolved V gene, and the reason for the others is unknown. V, J and clone size are those of that table, while D and trimming were read from the DNA. For this sample there are some 48,000 clones; 80% to 95% appear just once. Jointly, the top ten make up about 11% of the sample.

Sequencing used PBMCs. The receptor's source is a man in his forties or fifties with rheumatoid arthritis. The rearrangement joined TRBV18 to TRBJ2-2, with 12 bases matching TRBD2. The CDR3 region: CASSPGLAGTGELFF. The sequenced DNA: TGTGCCAGCTCACCGGGACTAGCGGGCACCGGGGAGCTGTTTTTT.